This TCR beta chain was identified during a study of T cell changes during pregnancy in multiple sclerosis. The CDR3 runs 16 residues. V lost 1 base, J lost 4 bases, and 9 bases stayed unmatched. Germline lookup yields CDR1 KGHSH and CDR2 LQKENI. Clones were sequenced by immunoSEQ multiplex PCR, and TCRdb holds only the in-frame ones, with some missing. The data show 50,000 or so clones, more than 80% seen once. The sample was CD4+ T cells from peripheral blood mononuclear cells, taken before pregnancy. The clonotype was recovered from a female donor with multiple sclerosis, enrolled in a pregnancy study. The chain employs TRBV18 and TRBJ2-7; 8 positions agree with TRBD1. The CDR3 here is CASSPLQLQGVYEQYF. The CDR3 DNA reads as TGTGCCAGCTCACCACTTCAATTACAGGGGGTTTACGAGCAGTACTTC. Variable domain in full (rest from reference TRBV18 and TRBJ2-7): NAGVMQNPRHLVRRRGQEARLRCSPMKGHSHVYWYRQLPEEGLKFMVYLQKENIIDESGMPKERFSAEFPKEGPSILRIQQVVRGDSAAYFCASSPLQLQGVYEQYFGPGTRLTVT.